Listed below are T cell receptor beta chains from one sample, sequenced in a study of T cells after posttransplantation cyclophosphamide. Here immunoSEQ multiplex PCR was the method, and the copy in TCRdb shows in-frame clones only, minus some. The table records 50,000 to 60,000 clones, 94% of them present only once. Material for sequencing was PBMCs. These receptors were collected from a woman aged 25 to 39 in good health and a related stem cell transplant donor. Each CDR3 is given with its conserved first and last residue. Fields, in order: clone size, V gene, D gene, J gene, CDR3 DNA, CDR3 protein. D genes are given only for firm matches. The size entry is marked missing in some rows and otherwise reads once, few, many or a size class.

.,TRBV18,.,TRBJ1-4,TGTGCCAGCTCAATGACAGCAACTAATGAAAAACTGTTTTTT,CASSMTATNEKLFF
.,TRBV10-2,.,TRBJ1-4,TGCGCCAGCACGGAACAGGGAACTAATGAAAAACTGTTTTTT,CASTEQGTNEKLFF
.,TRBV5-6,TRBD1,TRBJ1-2,TGTGCCAGCAGCTTCGGAACAGGGGGCGCGGCGGGATATGGCTACACCTTC,CASSFGTGGAAGYGYTF
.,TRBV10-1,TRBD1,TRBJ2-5,TGCGCCAGCAGTGGGGGACAGGGGGTAGAGACCCAGTACTTC,CASSGGQGVETQYF
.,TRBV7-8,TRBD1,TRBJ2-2,TGTGCCAGCAGCTTAGTTTTCGGGACAGGGCTTCCCGGGGAGCTGTTTTTT,CASSLVFGTGLPGELFF
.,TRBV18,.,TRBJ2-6,TGTGCCAGCTCACCCGGAGGCAGCTCTGGGGCCAACGTCCTGACTTTC,CASSPGGSSGANVLTF
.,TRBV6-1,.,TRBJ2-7,TGTGCCAGCGGGGCTCTAATCTCCTACGAGCAGTACTTC,CASGALISYEQYF
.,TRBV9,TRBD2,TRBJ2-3,TGTGCCAGCAGCTGGACTAGCGGGGGGGATACGCAGTATTTT,CASSWTSGGDTQYF
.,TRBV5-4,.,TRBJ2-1,TGTGCCAGCAGCTTGGACGTAAGCGATGAGCAGTTCTTC,CASSLDVSDEQFF
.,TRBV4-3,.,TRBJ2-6,TGCGCCAGCAGCCCTACCGTTTCTGGGGCCAACGTCCTGACTTTC,CASSPTVSGANVLTF
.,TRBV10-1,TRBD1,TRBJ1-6,TGCGCCAGCAGACGGGACAGGACGAGGAATTCACCCATCCACTTT,CASRRDRTRNSPIHF
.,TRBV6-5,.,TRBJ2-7,TGTGCCAGCAGTTCCCTGGGGGGGCGGGGGTCCTACGAGCAGTACTTC,CASSSLGGRGSYEQYF
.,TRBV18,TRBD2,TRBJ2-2,TGTGCCAGCTCAGCTAGCGGGGGGGCTAACGGGGAGCTGTTTTTT,CASSASGGANGELFF
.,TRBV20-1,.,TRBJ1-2,TGCAGTGCTAGAGGAGGATATGGCTACACCTTC,CSARGGYGYTF
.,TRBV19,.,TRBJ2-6,TGTGCCAGTAGTATAGGTAGCTCTGGGGCCAACGTCCTGACTTTC,CASSIGSSGANVLTF
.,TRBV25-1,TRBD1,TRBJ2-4,TGTGCCAGCAGTGCCTCGACAGGGGTGGGCGACATTCAGTACTTC,CASSASTGVGDIQYF
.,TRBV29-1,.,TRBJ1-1,TGCAGCGTCTTCACAGTATTTTCTCTGAACACTGAAGCTTTCTTT,CSVFTVFSLNTEAFF
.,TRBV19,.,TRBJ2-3,TGTGCCAGTAGTATTTCATGGAGGGATACGCAGTATTTT,CASSISWRDTQYF
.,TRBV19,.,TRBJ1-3,TGTGCCAGTAGTATGGAGGTTCGGGGCTCTGGAAACACCATATATTTT,CASSMEVRGSGNTIYF
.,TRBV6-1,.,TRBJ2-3,TGTGCCAGCAGGACGGTGCGGGGTTCAGATACGCAGTATTTT,CASRTVRGSDTQYF
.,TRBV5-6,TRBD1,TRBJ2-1,TGTGCCAGCAGCTCTTCTCCCGGGACAGTAGAGCAGTTCTTC,CASSSSPGTVEQFF
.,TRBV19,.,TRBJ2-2,TGTGCCAGTAGTTCTGCAGGGTTTTCCGGGGAGCTGTTTTTT,CASSSAGFSGELFF
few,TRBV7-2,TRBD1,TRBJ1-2,TGTGCCAGCAGCTCATATCCCGGACAGGGTGGGGTCTACACCTTC,CASSSYPGQGGVYTF
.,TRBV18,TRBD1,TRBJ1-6,TGTGCCAGCTCACGGGACAGCGCCAATTCACCCCTCCACTTT,CASSRDSANSPLHF
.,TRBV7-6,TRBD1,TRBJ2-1,TGTGCCAGCAGCCCGGGACAGCCGACCCACAATGAGCAGTTCTTC,CASSPGQPTHNEQFF
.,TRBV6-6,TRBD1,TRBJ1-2,TGTGCCAGCAGCAAACAGGGGGCGTTTGATTATGGCTACACCTTC,CASSKQGAFDYGYTF
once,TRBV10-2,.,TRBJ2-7,TGCGCCAGCAGTGCTAGTCACGAGCAGTACTTC,CASSASHEQYF
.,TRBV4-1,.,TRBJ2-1,TGCGCCAGCAGCCAAGATAAGAGTCGAGGCTCCTACAATGAGCAGTTCTTC,CASSQDKSRGSYNEQFF
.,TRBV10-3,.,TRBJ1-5,TGTGCCATCAGTGAGTCGTTCAGGGGAGAGGATCAGCCCCAGCATTTT,CAISESFRGEDQPQHF
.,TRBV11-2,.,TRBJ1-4,TGTGCCAGCAGCTTATCCCGTGCGAGGAGATCCGAAAAACTGTTTTTT,CASSLSRARRSEKLFF
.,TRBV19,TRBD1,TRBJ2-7,TGTGCCAGCGCCTTGACAGGGGACACCTACGAGCAGTACTTC,CASALTGDTYEQYF
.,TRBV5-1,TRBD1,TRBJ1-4,TGCGCCAGCAGCCAAGGACAGGGGAAAGAAAAACTGTTTTTT,CASSQGQGKEKLFF
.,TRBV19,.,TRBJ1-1,TGTGCCAGTAGTGAGCAGGGTGGTGAAGCTTTCTTT,CASSEQGGEAFF
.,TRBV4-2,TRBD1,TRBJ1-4,TGTGCCAGCAGCCAAGGAACGACAGGGGGCATTAATGAAAAACTGTTTTTT,CASSQGTTGGINEKLFF
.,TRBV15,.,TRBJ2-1,TGTGCCACCAGCAGAGTGGGGCACGGCTCCTACAATGAGCAGTTCTTC,CATSRVGHGSYNEQFF
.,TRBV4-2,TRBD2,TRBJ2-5,TGTGCCAGCAGCCAAGATAATTACCTACTAGCGGGGGCAGAGACCCAGTACTTC,CASSQDNYLLAGAETQYF
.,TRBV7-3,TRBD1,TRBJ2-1,TGTGCCAGCAGCTTCGATCGACAGGGTTACAATGAGCAGTTCTTC,CASSFDRQGYNEQFF
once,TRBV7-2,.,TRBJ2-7,TGTGCCAGCAGCTTAGGACTGGCCCTCTCCTACGAGCAGTACTTC,CASSLGLALSYEQYF
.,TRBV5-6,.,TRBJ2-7,TGTGCCAGCAGCTTCCCAGGGCCCTACGAGCAGTACTTC,CASSFPGPYEQYF
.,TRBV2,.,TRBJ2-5,TGTGCCAGCAGGGGGAAGGAGGCCCAGTACTTC,CASRGKEAQYF
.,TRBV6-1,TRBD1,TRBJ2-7,TGTGCCAGCAGCAGGGGGCTCAACTACGAGCAGTACTTC,CASSRGLNYEQYF
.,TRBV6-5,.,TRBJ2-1,TGTGCCAGCAGTTACGGCGGGCATGAGCAGTTCTTC,CASSYGGHEQFF
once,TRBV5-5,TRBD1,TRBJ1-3,TGTGCCAGCAGCTTCCGGACAGGGGAGACGGGAGCTGGAAACACCATATATTTT,CASSFRTGETGAGNTIYF
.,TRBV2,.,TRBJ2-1,TGTGCCAGCAGCGTTAGATCTGGCGGTGAGCAGTTCTTC,CASSVRSGGEQFF
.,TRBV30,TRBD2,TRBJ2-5,TGTGCCTGGAATAGCGGGGGGGCCGCTGGGACCCAGTACTTC,CAWNSGGAAGTQYF
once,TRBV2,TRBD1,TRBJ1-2,TGTGCCAGCAGTTTGGGCAAGGGGGCGAATCATGGCTACACCTTC,CASSLGKGANHGYTF
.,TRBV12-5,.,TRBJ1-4,TGTGCTAGTGGTTCGGGTGGGACTAATGAAAAACTGTTTTTT,CASGSGGTNEKLFF
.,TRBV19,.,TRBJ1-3,TGTGCCAGTAGTATATCCTCGGGTCCGAGAAACACCATATATTTT,CASSISSGPRNTIYF
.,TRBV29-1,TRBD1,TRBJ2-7,TGCAGCGTAACCTCCCAGGGGGCGGGTTACGAGCAGTACTTC,CSVTSQGAGYEQYF
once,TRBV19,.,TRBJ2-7,TGTGCCAGTAGTCCACTCCCGGGACACACCTACGAGCAGTACTTC,CASSPLPGHTYEQYF
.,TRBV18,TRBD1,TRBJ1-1,TGTGCCAGCTCAGCCGGGACAGCAAACACTGAAGCTTTCTTT,CASSAGTANTEAFF
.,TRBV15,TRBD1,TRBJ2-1,TGTGCCACCAGCAGTAGGACAGGGTGGGCTGAGCAGTTCTTC,CATSSRTGWAEQFF